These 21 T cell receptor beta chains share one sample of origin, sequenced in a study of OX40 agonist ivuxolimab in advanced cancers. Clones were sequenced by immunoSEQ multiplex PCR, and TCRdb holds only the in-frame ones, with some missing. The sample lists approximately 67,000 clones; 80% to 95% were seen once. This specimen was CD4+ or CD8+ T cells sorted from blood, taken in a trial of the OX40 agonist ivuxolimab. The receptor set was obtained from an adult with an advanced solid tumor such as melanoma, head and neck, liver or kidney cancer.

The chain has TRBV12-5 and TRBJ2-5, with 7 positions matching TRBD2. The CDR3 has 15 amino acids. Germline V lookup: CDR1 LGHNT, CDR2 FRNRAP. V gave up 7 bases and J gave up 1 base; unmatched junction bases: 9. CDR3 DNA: TGTGCTAGTGCAGTACTCGGGGGGTTCCAAGAGACCCAGTACTTC. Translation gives CASAVLGGFQETQYF.

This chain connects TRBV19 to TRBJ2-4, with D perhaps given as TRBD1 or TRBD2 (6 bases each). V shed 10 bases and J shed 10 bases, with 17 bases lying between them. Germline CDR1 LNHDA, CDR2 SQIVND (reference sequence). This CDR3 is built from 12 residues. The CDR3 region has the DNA TGTGCCACCAGGGGACTCCTTGGTATTCAGTACTTC. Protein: CATRGLLGIQYF.

CDR3 sequence (DNA): TGTGCCAGTAGTATAATCGGGGGGAGCAATCAGCCCCAGCATTTT. This sequence encodes CASSIIGGSNQPQHF. The chain uses TRBV19 and TRBJ1-5, with D maybe TRBD1 (5 bases). CDR3 length: 15 amino acids. V was shortened by 2 bases and J by 1 base, with 9 bases between the two germline ends. Germline V gives CDR1 LNHDA, CDR2 SQIVND (reference sequence).

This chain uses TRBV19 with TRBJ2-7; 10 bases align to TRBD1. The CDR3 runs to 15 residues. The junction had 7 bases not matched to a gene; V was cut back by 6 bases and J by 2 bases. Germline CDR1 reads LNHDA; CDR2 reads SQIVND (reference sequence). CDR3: CASSFTGQGAYEQYF. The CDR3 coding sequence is TGTGCCAGTAGCTTCACCGGACAGGGGGCCTACGAGCAGTACTTC.

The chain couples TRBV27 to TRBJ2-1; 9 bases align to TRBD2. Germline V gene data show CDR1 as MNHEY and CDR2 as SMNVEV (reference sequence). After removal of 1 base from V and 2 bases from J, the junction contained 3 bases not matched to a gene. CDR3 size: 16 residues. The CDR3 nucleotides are TGTGCCAGCAGTTTATTAGCTAGCGGGGCCTACAATGAGCAGTTCTTC. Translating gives CASSLLASGAYNEQFF.

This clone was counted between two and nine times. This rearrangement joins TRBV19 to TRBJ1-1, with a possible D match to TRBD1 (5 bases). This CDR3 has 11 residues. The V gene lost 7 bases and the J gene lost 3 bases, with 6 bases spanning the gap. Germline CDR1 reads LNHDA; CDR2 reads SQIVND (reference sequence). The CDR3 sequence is CASMGDTEAFF. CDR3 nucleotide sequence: TGTGCCAGTATGGGGGACACTGAAGCTTTCTTT.

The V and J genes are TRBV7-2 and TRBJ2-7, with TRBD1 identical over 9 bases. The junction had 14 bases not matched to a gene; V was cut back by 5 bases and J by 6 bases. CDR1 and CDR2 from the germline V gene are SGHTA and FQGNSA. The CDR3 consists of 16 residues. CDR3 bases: TGTGCCAGCAGCGCCTACGGGGGACAGGGCGTTTCCGAGCAGTACTTC. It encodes CASSAYGGQGVSEQYF.

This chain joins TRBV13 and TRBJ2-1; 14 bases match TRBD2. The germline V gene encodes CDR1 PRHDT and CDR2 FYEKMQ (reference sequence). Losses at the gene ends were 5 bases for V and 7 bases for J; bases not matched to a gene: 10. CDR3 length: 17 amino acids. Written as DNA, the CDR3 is TGTGCCAGCAGCGCGAGACTAGCGGGAGGGCTTAGGAATGAGCAGTTCTTC. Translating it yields CASSARLAGGLRNEQFF.

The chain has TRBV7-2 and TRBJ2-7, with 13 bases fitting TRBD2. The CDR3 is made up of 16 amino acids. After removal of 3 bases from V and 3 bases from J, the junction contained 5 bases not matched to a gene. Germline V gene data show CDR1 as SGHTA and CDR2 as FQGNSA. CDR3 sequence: CASSFRTSGSFYEQYF. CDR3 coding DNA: TGTGCCAGCAGCTTCCGGACTAGCGGGAGTTTCTACGAGCAGTACTTC.

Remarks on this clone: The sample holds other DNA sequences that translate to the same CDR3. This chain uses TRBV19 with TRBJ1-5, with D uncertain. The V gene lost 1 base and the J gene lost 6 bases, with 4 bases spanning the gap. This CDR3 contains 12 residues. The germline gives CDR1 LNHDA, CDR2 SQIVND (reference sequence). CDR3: CASSIGGQPQHF. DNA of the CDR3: TGTGCCAGTAGTATAGGGGGTCAGCCCCAGCATTTT.

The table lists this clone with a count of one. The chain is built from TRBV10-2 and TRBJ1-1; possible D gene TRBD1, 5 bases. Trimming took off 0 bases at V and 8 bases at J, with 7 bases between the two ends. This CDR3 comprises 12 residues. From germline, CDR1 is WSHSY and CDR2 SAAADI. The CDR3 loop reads CASSESSGEAFF. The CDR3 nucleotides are TGCGCCAGCAGTGAGTCTTCAGGGGAAGCTTTCTTT.

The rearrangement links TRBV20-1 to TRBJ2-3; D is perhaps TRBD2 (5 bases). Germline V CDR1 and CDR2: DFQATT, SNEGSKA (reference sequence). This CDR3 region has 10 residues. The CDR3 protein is CSVDEGTQYF. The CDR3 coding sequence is TGCAGCGTGGACGAGGGTACGCAGTATTTT.

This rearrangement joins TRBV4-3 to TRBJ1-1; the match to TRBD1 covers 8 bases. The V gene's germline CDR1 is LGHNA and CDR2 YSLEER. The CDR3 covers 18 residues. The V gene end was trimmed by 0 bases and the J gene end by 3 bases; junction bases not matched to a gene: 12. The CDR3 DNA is TGCGCCAGCAGCCAAGATGAAGGCAGGGGGCTACCGGACACTGAAGCTTTCTTT. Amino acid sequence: CASSQDEGRGLPDTEAFF.

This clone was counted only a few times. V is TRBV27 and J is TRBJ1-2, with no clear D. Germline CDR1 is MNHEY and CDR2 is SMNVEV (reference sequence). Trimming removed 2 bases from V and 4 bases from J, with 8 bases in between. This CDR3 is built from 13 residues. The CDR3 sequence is CASSLGLGYGYTF. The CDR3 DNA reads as TGTGCCAGCAGTTTAGGACTTGGCTATGGCTACACCTTC.

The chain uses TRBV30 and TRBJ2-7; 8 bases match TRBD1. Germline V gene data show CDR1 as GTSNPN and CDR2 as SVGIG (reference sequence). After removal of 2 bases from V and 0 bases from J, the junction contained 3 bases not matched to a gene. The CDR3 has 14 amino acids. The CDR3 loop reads CAWSTGTGSYEQYF. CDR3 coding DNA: TGTGCCTGGAGTACCGGGACAGGCTCCTACGAGCAGTACTTC.

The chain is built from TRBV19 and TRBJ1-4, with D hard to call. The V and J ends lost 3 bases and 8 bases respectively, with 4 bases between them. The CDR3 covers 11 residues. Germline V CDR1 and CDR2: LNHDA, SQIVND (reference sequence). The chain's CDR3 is CASSIGEKLFF. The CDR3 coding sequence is TGTGCCAGTAGTATCGGAGAAAAACTGTTTTTT.

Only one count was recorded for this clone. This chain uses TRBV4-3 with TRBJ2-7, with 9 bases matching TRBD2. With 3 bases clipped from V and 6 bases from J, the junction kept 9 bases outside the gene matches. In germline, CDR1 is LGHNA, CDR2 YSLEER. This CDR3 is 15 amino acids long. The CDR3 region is CASSHLPGLASEQYF. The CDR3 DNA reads TGCGCCAGCAGCCACCTACCGGGACTAGCTAGCGAGCAGTACTTC.

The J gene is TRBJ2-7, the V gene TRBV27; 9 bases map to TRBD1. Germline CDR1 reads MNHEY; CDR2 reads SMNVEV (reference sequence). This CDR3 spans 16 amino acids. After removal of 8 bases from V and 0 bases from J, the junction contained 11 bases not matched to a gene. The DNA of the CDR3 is TGTGCCAGCCACTCCCCGGGACAGGGATTCTCCTACGAGCAGTACTTC. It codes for CASHSPGQGFSYEQYF.

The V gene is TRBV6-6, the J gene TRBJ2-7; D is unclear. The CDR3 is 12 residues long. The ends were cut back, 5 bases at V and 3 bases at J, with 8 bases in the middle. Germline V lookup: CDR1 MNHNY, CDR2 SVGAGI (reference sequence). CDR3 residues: CASSPPGYEQYF. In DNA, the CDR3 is TGTGCCAGCAGTCCCCCGGGCTACGAGCAGTACTTC.

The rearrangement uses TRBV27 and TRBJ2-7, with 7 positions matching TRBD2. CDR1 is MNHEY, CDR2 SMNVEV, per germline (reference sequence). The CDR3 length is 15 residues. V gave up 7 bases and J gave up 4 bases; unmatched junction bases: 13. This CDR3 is CASNALGGDLYEQYF. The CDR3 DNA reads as TGTGCCAGCAATGCGTTGGGGGGGGATCTATACGAGCAGTACTTC.

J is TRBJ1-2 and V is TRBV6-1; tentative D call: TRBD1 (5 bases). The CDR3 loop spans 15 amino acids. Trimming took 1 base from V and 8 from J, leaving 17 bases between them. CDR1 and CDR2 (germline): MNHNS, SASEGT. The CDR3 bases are TGTGCCAGCAGTGAAGGTGTACAGGCGGTCTGGGGCTACACCTTC. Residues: CASSEGVQAVWGYTF.